The entry below describes one TCR beta chain. These data are taken from a study of blood T cell repertoires in COVID-19. About the research overall: Samples came from the United States, Italy and Spain, spanning acute and convalescent COVID-19.

Study processing details: By means of reference gene primer amplification, nucleated cell counts were estimated. Assay used: immunoSEQ multiplex PCR; TCRdb lists only in-frame clones, some missing. V, J and clone size are those of that table, while D and trimming were read from the DNA. The table records about 250,000 clones, 80% to 85% of them present only once. The sequenced sample was peripheral blood. This TCR was recovered from a man aged 40-50 years with acute or convalescent COVID-19.

The CDR3 sequence is CSAVTGGGGTEAFF. The CDR3 coding sequence is TGCAGCGCTGTCACAGGGGGCGGTGGCACTGAAGCTTTCTTT. The chain joins TRBV29-1 to TRBJ1-1, with 9 positions matching TRBD1. The V segment lost 7 bases and the J segment 4 bases; nucleotides outside the gene matches: 10. Germline assignment: CDR1 SQVTM and CDR2 ANQGSEA. This CDR3 has 14 amino acids.